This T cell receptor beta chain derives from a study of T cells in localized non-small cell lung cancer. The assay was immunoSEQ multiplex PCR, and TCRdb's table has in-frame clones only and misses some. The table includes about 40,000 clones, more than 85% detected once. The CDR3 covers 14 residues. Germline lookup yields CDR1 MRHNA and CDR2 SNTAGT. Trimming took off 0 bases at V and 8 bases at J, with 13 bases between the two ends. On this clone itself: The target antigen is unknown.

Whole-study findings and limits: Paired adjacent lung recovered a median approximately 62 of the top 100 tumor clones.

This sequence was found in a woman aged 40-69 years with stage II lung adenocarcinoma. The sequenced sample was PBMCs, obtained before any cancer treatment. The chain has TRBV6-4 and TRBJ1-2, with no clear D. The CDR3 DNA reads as TGTGCCAGCAGTGACTCTCCACGCCCGCAGGGCTACACCTTC. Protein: CASSDSPRPQGYTF.